This TCR beta chain was captured in a study of cytomegalovirus exposure and HLA in healthy donors. Study-wide results and caveats: Some highly shared sequence variants likely arose as a pipeline artifact. Later analysis showed most CMV-associated TCR beta chains appearing HLA-restricted. Per published reports, the classifier diagnosed cytomegalovirus status with high specificity and sensitivity.

PCR used 60 Vbeta primers and 13 Jbeta primers. This table comes from immunoSEQ multiplex PCR, and its TCRdb copy is limited to in-frame clones, with some not included. The table lists over 100,000 clones, around 83% of them singletons, with about a fifth in the top ten. V dropped 7 bases and J dropped 3 bases, with 19 bases sitting between them. This CDR3 comprises 15 residues. CDR1 and CDR2 from the germline V gene are MNHEY and SMNVEV (reference sequence). About this clone: Its antigen is not known.

In nominal health when sampled, donors likely had unrecorded immune exposures nonetheless. The clonotype comes from a young man in good health and CMV-seropositive. This chain joins TRBV27 and TRBJ2-7, with D possibly being TRBD1 (7 bases). The material sequenced was PBMCs. The CDR3: CASTVLGQEGYEQYF. The CDR3 DNA is TGTGCCAGCACCGTATTAGGACAGGAGGGCTACGAGCAGTACTTC.